These 21 T cell receptor beta chains originate from one sample sequenced in a study of CD8+CD57+ T cells in acquired aplastic anemia. Genomic DNA provided the template from which TCR beta VDJ and CDR3 profiles were obtained. TCRdb itself ran the reads through MiXCR, one entry per CDR3 protein. This table has some 190,000 distinct CDR3 sequences, roughly half appearing once. Material: sorted CD4+, CD8+, or CD8+CD57+ T cells (not recorded which) from PBMCs. The source is a human donor in good health, serving as a control.

Remarks on this clonotype: Its ends do not fully match the called genes, so a read error is possible. The chain employs TRBV10-3 and TRBJ1-1, with D tentatively TRBD1 (6 bases). The CDR3 contains 15 residues. Per germline, CDR1 ENHRY and CDR2 SYGVKD. As DNA, the CDR3 is TGTGCCAGCAGTTACTCGTCCCAGGGGTTCGGTGAAGCTTTCTTT. Protein sequence: CASSYSSQGFGEAFF.

The CDR3 here is CSARLRDRRTEAFF. CDR3 nucleotide sequence: TGCAGTGCTAGATTACGGGACAGGCGGACTGAAGCTTTCTTT. The rearrangement links TRBV20-1 to TRBJ1-1, with TRBD1 matching 8 bases. V dropped 2 bases and J dropped 5; count of bases not matched to a gene: 7. The CDR3 has 14 residues. Germline loops: CDR1 DFQATT, CDR2 SNEGSKA (reference sequence).

The chain joins TRBV20-1 to TRBJ2-7; unclear D gene. CDR3 length: 12 residues. Germline lookup yields CDR1 DFQATT and CDR2 SNEGSKA (reference sequence). Trimming took off 3 bases at V and 2 bases at J, with 8 bases between the two ends. The CDR3 is CSASGRAYEQYF. CDR3 DNA sequence: TGCAGTGCTAGTGGTCGGGCCTACGAGCAGTACTTC.

This chain connects TRBV19 to TRBJ2-1; 9 nucleotides line up with TRBD1. The CDR3 is 15 amino acids. The germline V gene has CDR1 LNHDA and CDR2 SQIVND (reference sequence). V shed 3 bases and J 4 bases; nucleotides not matched to a gene: 4. The CDR3 DNA sequence: TGTGCCAGTAGTATTTGGACAGGGGTGTACAATGAGCAGTTCTTC. Translation gives CASSIWTGVYNEQFF.

This clonotype occurred a few times. This sequence joins TRBV11-3 and TRBJ2-7; 8 bases line up with TRBD1. Germline CDR1 and CDR2: SGHNT and YENEEA. This CDR3 region has 15 residues. With 5 bases clipped from V and 0 bases from J, the junction kept 6 bases outside the gene matches. Here the CDR3 DNA reads TGTGCCAGCAGCCCGGACAGGGAAAGCTCCTACGAGCAGTACTTC. This gives the protein CASSPDRESSYEQYF.

This clonotype was seen a few times. The gene calls are TRBV7-2 and TRBJ1-1, with D tentatively TRBD1 (5 bases). Trimming shortened V by 8 bases and J by 5 bases, and 12 bases separated the two germline ends. Germline V lookup: CDR1 SGHTA, CDR2 FQGNSA. The CDR3 covers 12 residues. The chain's CDR3 is CASGGVGTEAFF. The CDR3 bases are TGTGCCAGCGGGGGGGTGGGTACTGAAGCTTTCTTT.

This clonotype was seen repeatedly, ten times or more. V usage is TRBV7-3 and J usage is TRBJ2-1; D gene unclear. In germline, CDR1 is SGHTA, CDR2 FQGTGA. The CDR3 runs to 11 residues. Trimming shortened V by 5 bases and J by 7 bases, and 6 bases separated the two germline ends. The CDR3 DNA reads TGTGCCAGCAGCAAAGGTAATGAGCAGTTCTTC. This encodes CASSKGNEQFF.

This clonotype was recorded a few times. The V and J genes are TRBV18 and TRBJ1-2; possible D gene TRBD1, 6 bases. Germline-derived CDR1 and CDR2 are KGHSH and LQKENI. V was shortened by 3 bases and J by 0 bases, with 14 bases between the two germline ends. The CDR3 is 16 amino acids. Written as DNA, the CDR3 is TGTGCCAGCTCACCCCCGCGGGACACTTCTAACTATGGCTACACCTTC. Its protein is CASSPPRDTSNYGYTF.

This clonotype was observed a handful of times. One end of the junction fails to match germline, which may point to a read error. This chain joins TRBV6-5 and TRBJ1-2; D uncertain. The length of the CDR3 is 12 residues. Looked up from germline, CDR1 is MNHEY and CDR2 is SVGAGI. CDR3 in amino acids: CAGSYLSGGYTF. CDR3 DNA: TGTGCCGGCAGCTACCTCTCCGGTGGCTACACCTTC.

V gene TRBV5-1 combines with J gene TRBJ1-6; TRBD1 matches at 11 bases. J gave up 9 bases and V 2 bases, and 4 bases lay outside the gene matches. The CDR3 is made up of 15 amino acids. CDR1 is SGHRS, CDR2 YFSETQ, per germline. The CDR3 region has the DNA TGCGCCAGCAGCTTCCGGGACAGGGGGTGTTCACCCCTCCACTTT. This gives the protein CASSFRDRGCSPLHF.

The chain couples TRBV20-1 to TRBJ2-3; 13 positions match TRBD2. Germline V lookup: CDR1 DFQATT, CDR2 SNEGSKA (reference sequence). This CDR3 region has 15 residues. The J segment lost 2 bases and the V segment lost 6 bases, leaving 5 bases of the junction unmatched. This chain's CDR3 is CSAETSGGATDTQYF. The DNA of the CDR3 is TGCAGTGCAGAAACTAGCGGGGGGGCCACAGATACGCAGTATTTT.

The gene calls are TRBV24-1 and TRBJ1-5; unclear D gene. Germline V gene sequence: CDR1 KGHDR, CDR2 SFDVKD. V was pared by 4 bases and J by 5 bases, with 17 bases between. The CDR3 runs to 16 residues. The CDR3 DNA follows: TGTGCCACCAGTGACTACAAGGGTTTGGGTGATCAGCCCCAGCATTTT. It codes for CATSDYKGLGDQPQHF.

This clonotype has only a few counts. The chain has TRBV20-1 and TRBJ2-7; D is ambiguous. V lost 4 bases and J lost 5, with 6 bases in between. The CDR3 covers 10 residues. The germline gives CDR1 DFQATT, CDR2 SNEGSKA (reference sequence). The CDR3 nucleotides are TGCAGTGCTACCGAAAACGAGCAGTACTTC. It is translated as CSATENEQYF.

Comment on this clonotype: A much bigger clone sits one base away, suggesting this may be a read error. CDR3 nucleotide sequence: TGTGCCAGCCCACCTCCTAGCGGGGGCCGCCTCGAGCAGTACTTC. Its protein product is CASPPPSGGRLEQYF. The genes are TRBV18 and TRBJ2-7; TRBD2 matches 10 bases. The CDR3 totals 15 residues. Germline-derived CDR1 and CDR2 are KGHSH and LQKENI.

This rearrangement joins TRBV7-6 to TRBJ2-3; D is possibly TRBD1 or TRBD2 (5 bases each). Germline CDR1 reads SGHVS; CDR2 reads FNYEAQ. V lost 5 bases, J lost 5 bases, and 8 bases lay in between. The CDR3 extends over 12 amino acids. The CDR3 DNA sequence: TGTGCCAGCAGCAGGGACGGAGATACGCAGTATTTT. The encoded protein is CASSRDGDTQYF.

The chain couples TRBV9 to TRBJ2-3, with D maybe TRBD2 (6 bases). CDR1 is SGDLS and CDR2 is YYNGEE in the germline V gene. The V end was cut by 2 bases, the J end by 2 bases, with 12 bases between. This CDR3 is 15 amino acids long. The CDR3 spells CASSVGGTHTDTQYF. The CDR3 coding sequence is TGTGCCAGCAGCGTTGGCGGGACCCACACAGATACGCAGTATTTT.

This clonotype was recorded many times. The chain couples TRBV20-1 to TRBJ2-1; 9 bases map to TRBD2. The germline gives CDR1 DFQATT, CDR2 SNEGSKA (reference sequence). The V segment lost 2 bases and the J segment 3 bases; nucleotides outside the gene matches: 5. The CDR3 spans 15 residues. The DNA of the CDR3 is TGCAGTGCTAGAAGTAGCGGGGGAGTCTACAATGAGCAGTTCTTC. Its protein product is CSARSSGGVYNEQFF.

This chain uses TRBV19 with TRBJ1-5; 7 positions agree with TRBD1. The CDR3 length is 12 residues. The germline CDR1 and CDR2 sequences are LNHDA and SQIVND (reference sequence). J lost 8 bases, V lost 4 bases, and 2 bases had no gene match. This CDR3 is CASSTTGKPQHF. The CDR3 DNA reads as TGTGCCAGTAGTACGACAGGGAAGCCCCAGCATTTT.

This clonotype appeared many times. The chain links TRBV30 to TRBJ2-5; D is ambiguous. Looked up from germline, CDR1 is GTSNPN and CDR2 is SVGIG (reference sequence). This CDR3 comprises 13 residues. V lost 0 bases and J lost 4, with 9 bases in between. This CDR3 reads CAWSVQLGETQYF. CDR3 DNA: TGTGCCTGGAGTGTACAATTGGGAGAGACCCAGTACTTC.

This chain joins TRBV9 and TRBJ2-5; no firm D call. This CDR3 contains 15 residues. V lost 0 bases and J lost 4, with 13 bases in between. CDR1 SGDLS and CDR2 YYNGEE come from the germline V gene. The CDR3 region has the DNA TGTGCCAGCAGCGTAGCCCTACAGTACCCAGAGACCCAGTACTTC. Protein sequence: CASSVALQYPETQYF.

The CDR3 DNA reads TGCAGTGCTAGTAAGCGGGGAGATACGCAGTATTTT. Its protein product is CSASKRGDTQYF. The rearrangement links TRBV20-1 to TRBJ2-3, with TRBD2 matching 7 bases. The CDR3 contains 12 residues. Looked up from germline, CDR1 is DFQATT and CDR2 is SNEGSKA (reference sequence). With V trimmed by 3 bases and J by 5 bases, 2 bases remained unmatched.